This TCR beta chain emerged from a study of control samples from healthy donors and cancer patients. This CDR3 contains 16 residues. The ends were cut back, 1 base at V and 2 bases at J, with 12 bases in the middle. The germline V gene encodes CDR1 SGHAT and CDR2 FQNNGV. Assay used: immunoSEQ multiplex PCR; TCRdb lists only in-frame clones, some missing. The profile shows tens of thousands of clones, around four fifths of them singletons. Sequencing was done on a sample of blood. The rearrangement links TRBV11-2 to TRBJ1-3; D is uncertain. The TCR sequence derives from a man aged 45 to 65 in good health. The CDR3 is CASSLGAGPPGNTIYF. The CDR3 DNA follows: TGTGCCAGCAGCTTAGGGGCAGGCCCCCCTGGAAACACCATATATTTT.